This TCR beta chain was obtained from a study of T cell changes during pregnancy in multiple sclerosis. Using immunoSEQ multiplex PCR, the repertoire was profiled, and TCRdb retains in-frame clones only, with some absent. The profile shows tens of thousands of clones, 90% to 95% of them singletons. Points on this clone: Other DNA sequences of this sample code for an identical CDR3.

The CDR3 sequence is 13 residues long. CDR1 and CDR2 (germline): MNHEY, SMNVEV (reference sequence). Trimming removed 3 bases from V and 4 bases from J, with 10 bases in between. V gene TRBV27 combines with J gene TRBJ2-7, with a tentative D call TRBD2 (6 bases). The TCR comes from a female donor with multiple sclerosis, enrolled in a pregnancy study. The starting material was CD8+ T cells from peripheral blood mononuclear cells, obtained before pregnancy. The CDR3 region has the DNA TGTGCCAGCAGTTTGGGAGGAGGGTACGAGCAGTACTTC. This codes for CASSLGGGYEQYF.